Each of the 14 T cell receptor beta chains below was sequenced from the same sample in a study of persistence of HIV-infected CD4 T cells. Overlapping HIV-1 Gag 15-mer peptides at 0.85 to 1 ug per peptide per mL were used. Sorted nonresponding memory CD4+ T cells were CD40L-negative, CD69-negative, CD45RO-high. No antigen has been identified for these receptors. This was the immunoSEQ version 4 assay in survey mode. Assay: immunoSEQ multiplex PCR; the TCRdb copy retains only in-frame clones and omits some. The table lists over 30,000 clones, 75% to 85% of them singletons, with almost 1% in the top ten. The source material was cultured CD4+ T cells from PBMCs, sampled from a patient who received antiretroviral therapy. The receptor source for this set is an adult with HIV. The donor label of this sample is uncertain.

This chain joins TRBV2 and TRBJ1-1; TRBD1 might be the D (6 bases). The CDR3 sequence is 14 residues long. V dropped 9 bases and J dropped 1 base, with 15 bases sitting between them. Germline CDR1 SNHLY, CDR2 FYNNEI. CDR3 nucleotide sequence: TGTGCCAGTCTTGACAGGTTCGGGAACACTGAAGCTTTCTTT. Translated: CASLDRFGNTEAFF.

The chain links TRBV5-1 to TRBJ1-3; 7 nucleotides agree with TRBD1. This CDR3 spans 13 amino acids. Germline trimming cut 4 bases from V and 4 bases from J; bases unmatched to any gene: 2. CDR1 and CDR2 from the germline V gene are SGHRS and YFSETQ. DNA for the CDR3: TGCGCCAGCAGCACGGGACAGGGAAACACCATATATTTT. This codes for CASSTGQGNTIYF. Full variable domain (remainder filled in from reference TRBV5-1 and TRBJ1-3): KAGVTQTPRYLIKTRGQQVTLSCSPISGHRSVSWYQQTPGQGLQFLFEYFSETQRNKGNFPGRFSGRQFSNSRSEMNVSTLELGDSALYLCASSTGQGNTIYFGEGSWLTVV.

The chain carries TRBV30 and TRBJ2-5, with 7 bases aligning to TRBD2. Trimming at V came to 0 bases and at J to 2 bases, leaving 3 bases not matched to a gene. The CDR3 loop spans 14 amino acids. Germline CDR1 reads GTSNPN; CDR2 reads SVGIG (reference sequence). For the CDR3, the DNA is TGTGCCTGGAGTGTGGGGGGGAATCAAGAGACCCAGTACTTC. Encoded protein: CAWSVGGNQETQYF.

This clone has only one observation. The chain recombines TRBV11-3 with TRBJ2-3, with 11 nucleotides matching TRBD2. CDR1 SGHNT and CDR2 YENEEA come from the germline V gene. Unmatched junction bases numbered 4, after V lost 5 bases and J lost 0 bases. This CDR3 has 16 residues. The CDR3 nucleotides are TGTGCCAGCAGCCCGGGACTAGCGGCCAGCACAGATACGCAGTATTTT. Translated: CASSPGLAASTDTQYF.

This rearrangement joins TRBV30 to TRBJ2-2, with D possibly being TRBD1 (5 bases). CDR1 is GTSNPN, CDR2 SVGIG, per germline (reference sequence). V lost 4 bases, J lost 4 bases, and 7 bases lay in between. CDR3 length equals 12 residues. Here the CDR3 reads CAWTRVTGELFF. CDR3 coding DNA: TGTGCCTGGACCAGGGTCACCGGGGAGCTGTTTTTT.

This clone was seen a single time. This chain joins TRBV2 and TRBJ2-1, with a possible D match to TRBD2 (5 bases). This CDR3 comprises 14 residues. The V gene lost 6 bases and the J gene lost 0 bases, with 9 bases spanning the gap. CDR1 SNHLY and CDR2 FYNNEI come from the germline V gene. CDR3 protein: CASSPGISYNEQFF. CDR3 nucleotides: TGTGCCAGCAGCCCCGGGATCTCCTACAATGAGCAGTTCTTC. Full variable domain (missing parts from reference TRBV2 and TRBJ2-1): EPEVTQTPSHQVTQMGQEVILRCVPISNHLYFYWYRQILGQKVEFLVSFYNNEISEKSEIFDDQFSVERPDGSNFTLKIRSTKLEDSAMYFCASSPGISYNEQFFGPGTRLTVL.

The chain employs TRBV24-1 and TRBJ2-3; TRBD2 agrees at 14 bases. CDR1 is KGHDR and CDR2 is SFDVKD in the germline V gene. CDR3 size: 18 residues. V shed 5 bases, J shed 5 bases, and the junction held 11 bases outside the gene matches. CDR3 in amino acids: CATSALQGLAGVEDTQYF. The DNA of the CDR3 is TGTGCCACCAGTGCCCTGCAGGGACTAGCGGGGGTTGAAGATACGCAGTATTTT.

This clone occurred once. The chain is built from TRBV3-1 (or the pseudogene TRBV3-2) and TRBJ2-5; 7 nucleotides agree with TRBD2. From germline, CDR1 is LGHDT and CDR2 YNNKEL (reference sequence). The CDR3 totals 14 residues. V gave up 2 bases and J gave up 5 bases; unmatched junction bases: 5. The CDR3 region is CASSQRGDFETQYF. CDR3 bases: TGTGCCAGCAGCCAACGGGGGGACTTTGAGACCCAGTACTTC.

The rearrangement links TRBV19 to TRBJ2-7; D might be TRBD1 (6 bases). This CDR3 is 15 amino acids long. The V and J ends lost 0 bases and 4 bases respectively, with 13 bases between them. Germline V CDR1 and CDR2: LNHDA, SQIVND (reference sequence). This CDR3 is CASSIDLGRGYEQYF. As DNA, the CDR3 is TGTGCCAGTAGTATAGATCTCGGCAGGGGTTACGAGCAGTACTTC.

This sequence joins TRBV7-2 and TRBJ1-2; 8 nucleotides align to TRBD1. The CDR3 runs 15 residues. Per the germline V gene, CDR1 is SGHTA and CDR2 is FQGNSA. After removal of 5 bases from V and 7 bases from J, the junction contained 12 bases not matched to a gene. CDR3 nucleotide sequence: TGTGCCAGCAGCCTAAACAAACAGGGGGTGGCTGGCTACACCTTC. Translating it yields CASSLNKQGVAGYTF.

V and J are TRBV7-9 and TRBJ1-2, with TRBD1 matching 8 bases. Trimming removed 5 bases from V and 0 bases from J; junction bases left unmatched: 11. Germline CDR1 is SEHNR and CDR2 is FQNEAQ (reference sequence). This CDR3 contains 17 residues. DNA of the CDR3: TGTGCCAGCAGCCCCACCGCCGGGACAGGACCTAACTATGGCTACACCTTC. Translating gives CASSPTAGTGPNYGYTF. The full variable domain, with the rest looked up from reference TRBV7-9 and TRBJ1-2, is DTGVSQNPRHKITKRGQNVTFRCDPISEHNRLYWYRQTLGQGPEFLTYFQNEAQLEKSRLLSDRFSAERPKGSFSTLEIQRTEQGDSAMYLCASSPTAGTGPNYGYTFGSGTRLTVV.

CDR3 bases: TGTGCCTGTCGGGGGGGGCCTGATACGCAGTATTTT. This encodes CACRGGPDTQYF. The chain employs TRBV30 and TRBJ2-3; 8 positions match TRBD2. This CDR3 is built from 12 residues. Germline V gives CDR1 GTSNPN, CDR2 SVGIG (reference sequence). After removal of 6 bases from V and 6 bases from J, the junction contained 5 bases not matched to a gene.

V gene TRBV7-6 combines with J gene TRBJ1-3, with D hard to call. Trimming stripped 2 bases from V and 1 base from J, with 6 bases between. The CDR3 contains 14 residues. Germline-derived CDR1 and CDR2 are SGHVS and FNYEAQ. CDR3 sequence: CASSLSGSGNTIYF. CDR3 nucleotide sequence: TGTGCCAGCAGCTTAAGTGGGTCTGGAAACACCATATATTTT.

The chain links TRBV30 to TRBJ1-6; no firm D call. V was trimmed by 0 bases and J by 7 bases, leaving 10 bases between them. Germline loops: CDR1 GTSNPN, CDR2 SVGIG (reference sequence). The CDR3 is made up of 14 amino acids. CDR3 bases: TGTGCCTGGAGTGTAGGCAGAAACAATTCACCCCTCCACTTT. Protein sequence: CAWSVGRNNSPLHF.